The 5 T cell receptor beta chains listed next were all sequenced from one sample in a study of T cell responses to AZD1222 COVID-19 vaccine (dated by TCRdb to the early 2020s). Libraries were constructed by the immunoSEQ multiplex PCR assay. The immuneACCESS repertoire file appears here via TCRdb, limited to in-frame rearrangements. These files lack a portion of the clones; in checked studies, under half of the deficit traces to unresolved V genes, and the cause of the others is not known. This sample comprises approximately 150,000 clones, approximately 92% of them detected only once. The biggest ten clones account for under 2% of the sample. The time point label here, explained by the study, means: about 28 days (+/-7) after the second vaccine dose. The sample in question was peripheral blood, obtained 28 days after the second AZD1222 dose. These TCRs come from an adult who received the AZD1222 COVID-19 vaccine.

The rearrangement joins TRBV6-5 to TRBJ2-7, with 7 bases matching TRBD1. The CDR3 length is 13 residues. The V gene's germline CDR1 is MNHEY and CDR2 SVGAGI. V was pared by 5 bases and J by 3 bases, with 4 bases of the junction left unmatched. Written as DNA, the CDR3 is TGTGCCAGCAGTAGACCAGGGGGCTACGAGCAGTACGTC. Translating it yields CASSRPGGYEQYV.

The CDR3 sequence is CASSRGLAGVGEQFF. DNA for the CDR3: TGTGCCAGCAGTAGGGGACTAGCGGGAGTTGGTGAGCAGTTCTTC. The gene calls are TRBV2 and TRBJ2-1, with 14 bases fitting TRBD2. Germline V gene lookup returns CDR1 SNHLY and CDR2 FYNNEI. J lost 9 bases, V lost 5 bases, and 6 bases had no gene match. There are 15 residues in the CDR3.

V gene TRBV10-3 combines with J gene TRBJ2-1; 13 nucleotides line up with TRBD2. V shed 2 bases, J shed 10 bases, and the junction held 8 bases outside the gene matches. The CDR3 is 16 amino acids. Germline V gene lookup returns CDR1 ENHRY and CDR2 SYGVKD. The CDR3 region has the DNA TGTGCCATCAGTGAGAAGATGGGACTAGCGGGGAAAGAGCAGTTCTTC. It yields the protein CAISEKMGLAGKEQFF.

The chain links TRBV19 to TRBJ1-1; no reliable D call. The CDR3 covers 13 residues. The V end was cut by 1 base, the J end by 1 base, with 4 bases between. Germline V gene lookup returns CDR1 LNHDA and CDR2 SQIVND (reference sequence). The CDR3 bases are TGTGCCAGTAGTATAGGACAGAACACTGAAGCTTTCTTT. It encodes CASSIGQNTEAFF.

V usage is TRBV2 and J usage is TRBJ2-2; D gene uncertain. Germline V gives CDR1 SNHLY, CDR2 FYNNEI. There are 12 residues in the CDR3. V lost 8 bases and J 6 bases, leaving 10 bases between the germline ends. CDR3 in amino acids: CASLPSPGELFF. In DNA, the CDR3 is TGTGCCAGCCTCCCGAGCCCCGGGGAGCTGTTTTTT.